Here is one T cell receptor (beta chain) with its context. As yet, its antigen is unknown. This sample stems from a study of T cells in Graves' hyperthyroidism and ophthalmopathy. The CDR3 length is 16 residues. Trimming removed 2 bases from V and 1 base from J, with 12 bases in between. The germline CDR1 and CDR2 sequences are PRHDT and FYEKMQ (reference sequence). Uncontrolled infection, other autoimmune disease, pregnancy or lactation barred patients from enrollment. TCR beta CDR3 regions were amplified from RNA transcripts. During a first-round RT-PCR of the TCR CDR3, the HTBI primer set was used. TCRdb analysed the multiplex PCR reads with MiXCR anew, one entry per CDR3 protein. The repertoire consists of around 50,000 distinct CDR3 sequences, with over 40% occurring once and the leading ten covering roughly a tenth. General observations from the study: The model anticipated ophthalmopathy a median 6.5 months pre-onset. Ophthalmopathy stood apart from stable hyperthyroidism in a 13 V-J model. The majority of expanded thyroid clonotypes above 0.001 also appeared in blood.

The clonotype originates from a woman aged 45-59 years with Graves' ophthalmopathy. Specimen: blood. The V call is TRBV13, the J call TRBJ2-4; TRBD1 is a possible D gene (5 bases). The CDR3 here is CASSLSQGRAKNIQYF. The DNA of the CDR3 is TGTGCCAGCAGCTTATCCCAGGGTAGGGCCAAAAACATTCAGTACTTC.